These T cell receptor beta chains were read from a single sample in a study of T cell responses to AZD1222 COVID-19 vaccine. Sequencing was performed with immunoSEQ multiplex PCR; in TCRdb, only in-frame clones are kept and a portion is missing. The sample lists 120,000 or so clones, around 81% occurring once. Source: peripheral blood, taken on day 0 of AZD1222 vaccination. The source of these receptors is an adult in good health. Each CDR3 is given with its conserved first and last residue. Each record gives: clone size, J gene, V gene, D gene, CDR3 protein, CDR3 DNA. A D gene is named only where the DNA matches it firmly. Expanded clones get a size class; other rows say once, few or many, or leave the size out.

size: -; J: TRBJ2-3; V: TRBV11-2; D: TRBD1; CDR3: CASSPRDRGSDTQYF; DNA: TGTGCCAGCAGCCCCCGGGACAGGGGTTCAGATACGCAGTATTTT
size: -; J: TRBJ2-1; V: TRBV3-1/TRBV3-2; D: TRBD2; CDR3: CASSQGWGGGEQFF; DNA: TGTGCCAGCAGCCAAGGCTGGGGCGGGGGTGAGCAGTTCTTC
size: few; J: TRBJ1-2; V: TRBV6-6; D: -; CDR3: CASRWGVSPTYGYTF; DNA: TGTGCCAGCAGATGGGGGGTTTCTCCAACTTATGGCTACACCTTC
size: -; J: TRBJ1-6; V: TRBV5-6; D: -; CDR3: CASSFYGKGNSPLHF; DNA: TGTGCCAGCAGCTTCTATGGGAAGGGTAATTCACCCCTCCACTTT
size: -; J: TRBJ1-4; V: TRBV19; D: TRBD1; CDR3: CASSRTGVNEKLFF; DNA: TGTGCCAGTAGTCGGACAGGGGTTAATGAAAAACTGTTTTTT
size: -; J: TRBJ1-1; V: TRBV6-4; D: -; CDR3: CASSSEGHENTEAFF; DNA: TGTGCCAGCAGTTCTGAGGGCCACGAGAACACTGAAGCTTTCTTT
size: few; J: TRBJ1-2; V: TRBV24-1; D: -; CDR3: CATSDLGGPEGYTF; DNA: TGTGCCACCAGTGATTTGGGGGGACCCGAGGGCTACACCTTC
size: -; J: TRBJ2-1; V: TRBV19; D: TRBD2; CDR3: CATEYPSGSYNEQFF; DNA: TGTGCCACTGAGTACCCTAGCGGGTCTTACAATGAGCAGTTCTTC
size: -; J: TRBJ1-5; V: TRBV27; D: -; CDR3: CASRPTGTHNNQPQHF; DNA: TGTGCCAGCAGACCAACCGGGACGCACAACAATCAGCCCCAGCATTTT
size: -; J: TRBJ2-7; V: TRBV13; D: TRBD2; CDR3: CASSWLTSGVSHEQYF; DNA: TGTGCCAGCAGCTGGCTAACTAGCGGGGTTTCCCACGAGCAGTACTTC
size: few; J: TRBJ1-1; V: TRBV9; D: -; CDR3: CASSVGDNTEAFF; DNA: TGTGCCAGCAGCGTAGGGGACAACACTGAAGCTTTCTTT
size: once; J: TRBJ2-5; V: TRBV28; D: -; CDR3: CASSGTGSMKTQYF; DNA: TGTGCCAGCAGTGGTACGGGGAGTATGAAGACCCAGTACTTC
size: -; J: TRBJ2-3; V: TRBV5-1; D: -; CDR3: CASSFSGTDTDTQYF; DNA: TGCGCCAGCAGCTTTAGCGGAACCGACACAGATACGCAGTATTTT
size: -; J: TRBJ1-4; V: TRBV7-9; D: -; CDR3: CASSFGGQGRINEKLFF; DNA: TGTGCCAGCAGCTTCGGGGGCCAGGGCAGGATTAATGAAAAACTGTTTTTT
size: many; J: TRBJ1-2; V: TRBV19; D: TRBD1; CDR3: CASRDRGDNYGYTF; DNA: TGTGCCAGTCGGGACAGGGGGGATAACTATGGCTACACCTTC
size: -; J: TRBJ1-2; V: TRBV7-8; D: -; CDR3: CASSLVGQGYGYTF; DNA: TGTGCCAGCAGCTTAGTCGGGCAGGGCTATGGCTACACCTTC
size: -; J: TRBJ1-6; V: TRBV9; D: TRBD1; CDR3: CASSRGTGGSPLHF; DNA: TGTGCCAGCAGCAGAGGGACAGGGGGTTCACCCCTCCACTTT
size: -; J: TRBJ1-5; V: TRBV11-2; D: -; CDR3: CASSLEGSNQPQHF; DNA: TGTGCCAGCAGCTTAGAAGGCAGCAATCAGCCCCAGCATTTT
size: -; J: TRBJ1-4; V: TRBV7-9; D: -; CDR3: CASSLSQGVATNEKLFF; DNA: TGTGCCAGCAGCTTAAGTCAAGGGGTGGCAACTAATGAAAAACTGTTTTTT
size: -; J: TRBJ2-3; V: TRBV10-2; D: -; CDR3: CASSPPQYF; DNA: TGCGCCAGCAGTCCGCCGCAGTATTTT
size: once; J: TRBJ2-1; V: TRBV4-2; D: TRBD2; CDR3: CASSQTGTSGHNEQFF; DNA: TGTGCCAGCAGCCAAACCGGGACTAGCGGACACAATGAGCAGTTCTTC
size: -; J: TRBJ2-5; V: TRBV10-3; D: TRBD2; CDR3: CAISSGGSSRQETQYF; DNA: TGTGCCATCAGTAGCGGGGGAAGCAGCCGACAAGAGACCCAGTACTTC
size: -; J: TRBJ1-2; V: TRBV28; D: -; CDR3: CASSFKPREGKRGYTF; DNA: TGTGCCAGCAGTTTTAAACCTCGGGAAGGGAAGAGGGGCTACACCTTC
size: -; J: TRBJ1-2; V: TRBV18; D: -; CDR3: CASSLAPPAANYGYTF; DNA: TGTGCCAGCTCCCTAGCCCCCCCGGCGGCTAACTATGGCTACACCTTC
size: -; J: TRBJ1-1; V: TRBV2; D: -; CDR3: CASTPGVFTMDTEAFF; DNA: TGTGCCAGCACCCCGGGGGTATTCACGATGGACACTGAAGCTTTCTTT
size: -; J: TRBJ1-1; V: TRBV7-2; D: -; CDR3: CASSLTGNTEAFF; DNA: TGTGCCAGCAGCTTGACAGGGAACACTGAAGCTTTCTTT
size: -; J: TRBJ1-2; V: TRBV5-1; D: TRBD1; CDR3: CASSLSGQSYGYTF; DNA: TGCGCCAGCAGCCTTTCGGGACAGTCCTATGGCTACACCTTC
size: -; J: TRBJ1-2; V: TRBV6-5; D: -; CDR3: CAGRTNYGYTF; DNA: TGTGCGGGACGCACGAACTATGGCTACACCTTC
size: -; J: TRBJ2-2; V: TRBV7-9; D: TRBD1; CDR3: CASTTGQFNTGELFF; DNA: TGTGCCAGCACCACGGGACAGTTTAACACCGGGGAGCTGTTTTTT
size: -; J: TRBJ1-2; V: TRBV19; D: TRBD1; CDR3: CASRIRQGESYGYTF; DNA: TGTGCCAGTAGGATAAGACAGGGAGAAAGTTATGGCTATACCTTC
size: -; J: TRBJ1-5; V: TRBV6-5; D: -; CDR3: CATANRQSNQPQHF; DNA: TGTGCCACGGCCAATCGACAGAGCAATCAGCCCCAGCATTTT
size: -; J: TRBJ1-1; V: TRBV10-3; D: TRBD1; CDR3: CAISESLGQGNTEAFF; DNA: TGTGCCATCAGTGAGTCGTTGGGACAGGGCAACACTGAAGCTTTCTTT
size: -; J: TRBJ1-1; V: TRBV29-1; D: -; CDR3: CSVEWRGGGEAFF; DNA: TGCAGCGTTGAGTGGAGAGGAGGAGGTGAAGCTTTCTTT
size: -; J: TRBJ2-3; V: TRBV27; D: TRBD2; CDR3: CASSLARRGLVRANTDTQYF; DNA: TGTGCCAGCAGTTTAGCGCGTCGCGGACTAGTTAGAGCAAACACAGATACGCAGTATTTT
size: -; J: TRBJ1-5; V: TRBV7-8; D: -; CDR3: CASSLAGGRNQPQHF; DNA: TGTGCCAGCAGCTTAGCTGGGGGGAGGAATCAGCCCCAGCATTTT
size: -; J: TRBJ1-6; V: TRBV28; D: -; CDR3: CASSLGVGSPLHF; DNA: TGTGCCAGCAGTTTGGGGGTAGGATCACCCCTCCACTTT
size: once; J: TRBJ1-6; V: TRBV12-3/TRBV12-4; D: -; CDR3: CASSLGGDGPLHF; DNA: TGTGCCAGCAGTTTAGGAGGAGACGGTCCCCTCCACTTT
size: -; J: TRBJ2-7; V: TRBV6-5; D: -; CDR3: CASARGAGGEQYF; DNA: TGTGCCAGCGCCAGGGGGGCGGGGGGCGAGCAGTACTTC
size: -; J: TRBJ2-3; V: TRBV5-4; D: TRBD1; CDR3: CASSVGQTITDTQYF; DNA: TGTGCCAGCAGCGTGGGACAGACAATTACAGATACGCAGTATTTT
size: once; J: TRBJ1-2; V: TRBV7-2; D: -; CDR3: CASSFGVGVGYTF; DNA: TGTGCCAGCAGCTTCGGTGTAGGGGTAGGCTACACCTTC
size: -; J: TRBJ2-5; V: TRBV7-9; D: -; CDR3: CASKSGFVQETQYF; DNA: TGTGCCAGCAAGTCGGGCTTCGTACAAGAGACCCAGTACTTC
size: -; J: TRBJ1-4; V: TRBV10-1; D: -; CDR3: CASSELRATNEKLFF; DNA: TGCGCCAGCAGTGAGCTGAGGGCAACTAATGAAAAACTGTTTTTT
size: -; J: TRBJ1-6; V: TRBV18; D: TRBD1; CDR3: CASSPLGQHNSPLHF; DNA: TGTGCCAGCTCACCCCTGGGACAGCATAATTCACCCCTCCACTTT
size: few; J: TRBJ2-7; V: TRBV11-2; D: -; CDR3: CASSPIGDEQYF; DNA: TGTGCCAGCAGTCCAATCGGGGACGAGCAGTACTTC
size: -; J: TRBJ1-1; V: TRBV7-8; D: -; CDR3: CASSLVEVVSSLEAFF; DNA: TGTGCCAGCAGCTTAGTGGAAGTCGTAAGCTCCCTCGAAGCTTTCTTT
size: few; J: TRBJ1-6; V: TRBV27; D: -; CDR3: CASSLMGAQKSPLHF; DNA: TGTGCCAGCAGTTTAATGGGGGCGCAAAAATCACCCCTCCACTTT
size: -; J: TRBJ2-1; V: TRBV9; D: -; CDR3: CASKRLDSYNEQFF; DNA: TGTGCCAGCAAAAGGCTGGACTCCTACAATGAGCAGTTCTTC
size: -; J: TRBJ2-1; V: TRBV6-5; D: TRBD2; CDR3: CASRLAGGNEQFF; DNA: TGTGCCAGTCGACTAGCCGGTGGGAATGAGCAGTTCTTC
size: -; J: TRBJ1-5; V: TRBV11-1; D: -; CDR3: CASSARGNQPQHF; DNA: TGTGCCAGCAGCGCCCGGGGCAATCAGCCCCAGCATTTT
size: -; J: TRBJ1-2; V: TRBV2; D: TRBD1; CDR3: CASSEGAGGVHGYTF; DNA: TGTGCCAGCAGTGAAGGGGCAGGGGGGGTTCATGGCTACACCTTC
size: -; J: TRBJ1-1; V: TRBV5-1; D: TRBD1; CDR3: CASSPGTGKRAFF; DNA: TGCGCCAGCAGCCCGGGGACAGGCAAGCGAGCTTTCTTT
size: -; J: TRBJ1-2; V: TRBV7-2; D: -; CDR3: CASSKGGQVYGYTF; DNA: TGTGCCAGCAGCAAAGGGGGTCAGGTCTATGGCTACACCTTC
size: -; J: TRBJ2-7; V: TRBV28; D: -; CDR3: CASIRGGTYEQYF; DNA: TGTGCCAGCATTCGAGGCGGAACCTACGAGCAGTACTTC
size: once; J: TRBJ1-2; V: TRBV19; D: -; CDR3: CASSIERGRNYGYTF; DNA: TGTGCCAGTAGTATAGAGAGGGGCAGAAACTATGGCTACACCTTC
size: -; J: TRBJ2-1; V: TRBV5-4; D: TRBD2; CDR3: CASSPTGSGRNEQFF; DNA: TGTGCCAGCAGCCCTACGGGGAGCGGGAGAAATGAGCAGTTCTTC
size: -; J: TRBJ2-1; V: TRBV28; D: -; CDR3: CASSLGVPYNEQFF; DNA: TGTGCCAGCAGTTTAGGAGTCCCCTACAATGAGCAGTTCTTC
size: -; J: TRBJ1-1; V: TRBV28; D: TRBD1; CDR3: CASSGTGRRMEAFF; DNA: TGTGCCAGCAGCGGGACAGGGCGTCGTATGGAAGCTTTCTTT